This entry lists 11 T cell receptor beta chains sequenced from one sample in a study of human T cells and chemical hapten exposure. Indicated time point: patch test 3, about 24 weeks after DPC sensitization. The sample's treatment: therapeutic diphenylcyclopropenone sensitization with weekly scalp DPC. A single record per CDR3 protein comes from TCRdb applying MiXCR to the RACE reads. Of 110,000 or so distinct CDR3 sequences in the sample, under 40% were seen once. Sample: whole blood, taken in connection with sensitization to the hapten diphenylcyclopropenone (DPC). Receptor source: a man aged 40-49 years with alopecia areata. Some clones in this sample may be carry-over from other donors' samples.

The chain is built from TRBV10-3 and TRBJ2-7; unclear D gene. V lost 2 bases, J lost 0 bases, and 8 bases lay in between. The CDR3 runs to 14 residues. Per the germline V gene, CDR1 is ENHRY and CDR2 is SYGVKD. The DNA of the CDR3 is TGTGCCATCAGTGAGGTGGGCCACTCCTACGAGCAGTACTTC. This sequence encodes CAISEVGHSYEQYF.

This chain uses TRBV29-1 with TRBJ2-2; 7 positions match TRBD1. Per germline, CDR1 SQVTM and CDR2 ANQGSEA. Germline trimming cut 0 bases from V and 1 base from J; bases unmatched to any gene: 5. The CDR3 has 16 amino acids. This CDR3 is CSVEDPQGQNTGELFF. The CDR3 nucleotides are TGCAGCGTTGAAGATCCACAGGGGCAGAACACCGGGGAGCTGTTTTTT.

The chain recombines TRBV6-2 or TRBV6-3 with TRBJ1-5, with D unclear. CDR1 is MNHEY, CDR2 SVGEGT, per germline. The germline V and J ends were trimmed by 6 bases and 6 bases, with 9 bases remaining between them. The CDR3 has 12 amino acids. CDR3 residues: CASSPVAQPQHF. The CDR3 region has the DNA TGTGCCAGCAGCCCGGTGGCTCAGCCCCAGCATTTT.

This clonotype has just a few counts. The rearrangement uses TRBV11-2 and TRBJ2-3; no reliable D call. This CDR3 has 10 amino acids. The germline V gene encodes CDR1 SGHAT and CDR2 FQNNGV. Trimming removed 5 bases at V and 7 bases at J, with 4 bases between. The CDR3 sequence is CASSHNTQYF. As DNA, the CDR3 is TGTGCCAGCAGCCATAATACGCAGTATTTT. Combining the CDR3 with reference TRBV11-2 and TRBJ2-3 gives the whole variable domain EAGVAQSPRYKIIEKRQSVAFWCNPISGHATLYWYQQILGQGPKLLIQFQNNGVVDDSQLPKDRFSAERLKGVDSTLKIQPAKLEDSAVYLCASSHNTQYFGPGTRLTVL.

This clonotype showed up just a few times. This rearrangement joins TRBV5-4 to TRBJ2-1, with 7 positions matching TRBD1. Germline loops: CDR1 SGHNT, CDR2 YYREEE (reference sequence). V was clipped by 3 bases and J by 3 bases; unmatched bases: 3. The CDR3 runs 14 residues. The CDR3 nucleotides read TGTGCCAGCAGCTCAGACAGGGTCTACAATGAGCAGTTCTTC. Translating gives CASSSDRVYNEQFF.

This chain uses TRBV11-3 with TRBJ2-7; 9 positions match TRBD1. V gave up 6 bases and J gave up 2 bases; unmatched junction bases: 8. The CDR3 has 15 amino acids. CDR1 is SGHNT, CDR2 YENEEA, per germline. CDR3 nucleotides: TGTGCCAGCAGTAACGCCGGGACAGGGACCTACGAGCAGTACTTC. It encodes CASSNAGTGTYEQYF.

The chain couples TRBV28 to TRBJ2-7; 10 positions agree with TRBD1. V gave up 4 bases and J gave up 2 bases; unmatched junction bases: 5. This CDR3 spans 15 amino acids. Germline V gene lookup returns CDR1 MDHEN and CDR2 SYDVKM. Here the CDR3 reads CASSSGQGRAYEQYV. DNA for the CDR3: TGTGCCAGCAGTTCGGGACAGGGGAGGGCCTACGAGCAGTACGTC.

This clonotype has a handful of counts. The V and J genes are TRBV5-1 and TRBJ1-4; 9 bases are a match to TRBD1. This CDR3 is 15 amino acids long. Germline V lookup: CDR1 SGHRS, CDR2 YFSETQ. Trimming removed 2 bases from V and 5 bases from J; junction bases left unmatched: 4. CDR3: CASSFAGTGNEKLFF. The CDR3 coding sequence is TGCGCCAGCAGCTTTGCCGGGACAGGGAATGAAAAACTGTTTTTT.

In its sample, this clonotype ranks as medium-sized. A single base separates this from a much larger clone, so it may be a read error. This chain connects TRBV20-1 to TRBJ2-7; 8 bases map to TRBD2. The CDR3 consists of 15 residues. From germline, CDR1 is DFQATT and CDR2 SNEGSKA (reference sequence). Losses at the gene ends were 6 bases for V and 2 bases for J; bases not matched to a gene: 12. As DNA, the CDR3 is TGCAGTGCAGCCCCTTTAGCGGGACGCACCTACGAGCAGTACTTC. Protein sequence: CSAAPLAGRTYEQYF.

The chain carries TRBV6-1 and TRBJ2-7, with D tentatively TRBD2 (5 bases). V gave up 3 bases and J gave up 0 bases, with 12 bases separating them. The CDR3 has 15 residues. Germline lookup yields CDR1 MNHNS and CDR2 SASEGT. The CDR3 reads CASSDNRLRSYEQYV. The CDR3 DNA follows: TGTGCCAGCAGTGACAATCGACTACGCTCCTACGAGCAGTACGTC.

The chain has TRBV6-2 or TRBV6-3 and TRBJ2-1, with 8 bases identical to TRBD2. CDR1 is MNHEY, CDR2 SVGEGT, per germline. The length of the CDR3 is 14 residues. V was pared by 4 bases and J by 5 bases, with 4 bases of the junction left unmatched. CDR3 in amino acids: CASSSGGAHNEQFF. DNA of the CDR3: TGTGCCAGCAGTTCCGGGGGGGCCCACAATGAGCAGTTCTTC.